These T cell receptor beta chains were read from a single sample in a study of OX40 agonist ivuxolimab in advanced cancers. Profiling relied on immunoSEQ multiplex PCR, and the TCRdb table lists in-frame clones only, not all of them. The data hold tens of thousands of clones, with about four fifths observed a single time. The specimen was CD4+ or CD8+ T cells sorted from blood, collected in a trial of the OX40 agonist ivuxolimab. Receptors were obtained from an adult with an advanced solid tumor such as melanoma, head and neck, liver or kidney cancer. CDR3s include the opening cysteine and the closing phenylalanine or tryptophan. The D gene is left open where the match is weak. The size field is filled for only some rows; it gives once, few, many or a size class.

v_gene,abundance,d_gene,j_gene,CDR3aa,CDR3nt
TRBV6-1,-,-,TRBJ2-3,CASSELWSSNTDTQYF,TGTGCCAGCAGTGAATTGTGGTCCAGCAATACAGATACGCAGTATTTT
TRBV9,-,-,TRBJ1-1,CASSVDNVEAFF,TGTGCCAGCAGCGTAGATAATGTAGAAGCTTTCTTT
TRBV15,-,-,TRBJ2-3,CATSTVGGLGDTQYF,TGTGCCACCAGCACCGTAGGGGGGCTTGGGGATACGCAGTATTTT
TRBV11-2,-,-,TRBJ2-1,CASSLEVNNEQFF,TGTGCCAGCAGCTTAGAGGTGAACAATGAGCAGTTCTTC
TRBV19,-,-,TRBJ1-6,CASSIVGERYSPLHF,TGTGCCAGTAGTATTGTGGGGGAACGGTATTCACCCCTCCACTTT
TRBV6-1,-,-,TRBJ2-1,CASSEVGSSYNEQFF,TGTGCCAGCAGTGAAGTGGGCTCCTCCTACAATGAGCAGTTCTTC
TRBV9,-,-,TRBJ2-1,CASSTSLGGGSYNEQFF,TGTGCCAGCAGCACCTCGCTTGGGGGCGGCTCCTACAATGAGCAGTTCTTC
TRBV4-1,-,-,TRBJ2-5,CASSQGQGPQETQYF,TGCGCCAGCAGCCAAGGGCAAGGACCACAAGAGACCCAGTACTTC
TRBV7-8,-,TRBD2,TRBJ2-1,CASSLGGSGQFF,TGTGCCAGCAGCTTAGGCGGGAGCGGGCAGTTCTTC
TRBV6-6,-,-,TRBJ2-7,CASSYSSQAYEQYF,TGTGCCAGCAGTTACTCGTCGCAGGCCTACGAGCAGTACTTC
TRBV4-3,-,-,TRBJ2-7,CASSQDLMGPYEQYF,TGCGCCAGCAGCCAAGACCTTATGGGGCCCTACGAGCAGTACTTC
TRBV28,-,-,TRBJ2-7,CASNIYAGVGGEQYF,TGTGCCAGCAACATTTATGCAGGGGTGGGCGGCGAGCAGTACTTC
TRBV4-3,-,-,TRBJ2-3,CASSEELEVDHTDTQYF,TGCGCCAGCAGCGAGGAACTAGAGGTAGACCACACAGATACGCAGTATTTT
TRBV15,-,-,TRBJ2-7,CATSRQGGGYEQYF,TGTGCCACCAGCAGACAGGGGGGGGGCTACGAGCAGTACTTC
TRBV7-9,-,-,TRBJ2-1,CASSATYNEQFF,TGTGCCAGCAGCGCTACCTACAATGAGCAGTTCTTC
TRBV6-1,-,-,TRBJ2-3,CASSGLATDTDTQYF,TGTGCCAGCAGCGGGCTAGCTACCGACACTGATACGCAGTATTTT
TRBV5-6,-,-,TRBJ2-1,CASSLGGGPNEQFF,TGTGCCAGCAGCCTTGGCGGGGGCCCCAATGAGCAGTTCTTC
TRBV4-3,-,-,TRBJ2-7,CASSLLTGTSEEQYF,TGCGCCAGCAGCCTCCTGACAGGGACTTCGGAAGAGCAGTACTTC
TRBV19,-,-,TRBJ1-1,CASSMRDDTEAFF,TGTGCCAGTAGTATGAGGGACGACACTGAAGCTTTCTTT
TRBV13,-,-,TRBJ1-1,CASSLGRGPEAFF,TGTGCCAGCAGCTTAGGCAGGGGCCCTGAAGCTTTCTTT
TRBV28,once,-,TRBJ1-1,CASSLWTEAFF,TGTGCCAGCAGTTTATGGACTGAAGCTTTCTTT
TRBV4-3,-,TRBD2,TRBJ2-1,CASSQTSGQYNEQFF,TGCGCCAGCAGCCAGACTAGCGGGCAGTACAATGAGCAGTTCTTC
TRBV6-5,few,-,TRBJ2-1,CASSYPGSNEQFF,TGTGCCAGCAGTTACCCGGGGTCCAATGAGCAGTTCTTC
TRBV27,few,TRBD1,TRBJ2-1,CASRPVLGTGGYNEQFF,TGTGCCAGCAGACCGGTTCTCGGGACAGGGGGATACAATGAGCAGTTCTTC
TRBV28,-,TRBD1,TRBJ1-2,CASSFTGVSDYTF,TGTGCCAGCAGTTTCACAGGGGTCTCGGACTACACCTTC
TRBV29-1,-,TRBD2,TRBJ2-1,CSVELAGAYEQFF,TGCAGCGTTGAACTAGCGGGGGCTTATGAGCAGTTCTTC
TRBV2,-,-,TRBJ2-3,CASTEGQASTDTQYF,TGTGCCAGCACCGAGGGACAAGCTAGCACAGATACGCAGTATTTT
TRBV7-9,-,-,TRBJ1-1,CASSFLIAGEAEAFF,TGTGCCAGCAGCTTTCTTATAGCCGGGGAAGCTGAAGCTTTCTTT
TRBV2,-,-,TRBJ1-5,CASRKPRGDQPQHF,TGTGCCAGCCGGAAGCCCAGGGGCGACCAGCCCCAGCATTTT
TRBV6-1,-,-,TRBJ2-3,CASSEVRDSSTDTQYF,TGTGCCAGCAGTGAAGTTAGGGATTCAAGCACAGATACGCAGTATTTT
TRBV6-5,-,-,TRBJ1-1,CASSSIGGTEAFF,TGTGCCAGCAGTTCGATCGGCGGCACTGAAGCTTTCTTT
TRBV5-6,few,TRBD1,TRBJ1-4,CASSSEGQGSGSEKLFF,TGTGCCAGCAGCTCGGAGGGACAGGGGTCCGGTAGTGAAAAACTGTTTTTT
TRBV11-2,-,-,TRBJ2-3,CASSVAGDTQYF,TGTGCCAGCAGCGTAGCAGGAGATACGCAGTATTTT
TRBV10-1,once,-,TRBJ1-1,CASSATENLNTEAFF,TGCGCCAGCAGTGCCACAGAAAATCTGAACACTGAAGCTTTCTTT
TRBV11-2,-,-,TRBJ1-2,CASSPGQDYGYTF,TGTGCCAGCAGCCCGGGGCAGGACTATGGCTACACCTTC
TRBV4-1,-,TRBD2,TRBJ2-7,CASSQGLATSYEQYF,TGCGCCAGCAGCCAGGGACTAGCGACCTCCTACGAGCAGTACTTC
TRBV21-1,-,-,TRBJ1-5,CASSKVGRGISNQPQHF,-
TRBV6-5,-,-,TRBJ2-7,CASSPIPIHEQYF,TGTGCCAGCAGCCCTATCCCCATCCACGAGCAGTACTTC
TRBV6-5,-,-,TRBJ1-1,CASSYGVSTEAFF,TGTGCCAGCAGTTATGGGGTTTCGACTGAAGCTTTCTTT
TRBV7-9,-,-,TRBJ2-5,CASSWGPQETQYF,TGTGCCAGCAGCTGGGGACCCCAGGAGACCCAGTACTTC
TRBV4-3,-,TRBD1,TRBJ2-7,CASSQGTGTYEQYF,TGCGCCAGCAGCCAAGGGACAGGGACCTACGAGCAGTACTTC
TRBV28,-,TRBD2,TRBJ2-3,CASSLAGDTDTQYF,TGTGCCAGCAGTTTGGCGGGAGACACAGATACGCAGTATTTT
TRBV2,-,-,TRBJ2-3,CAKVDVRESTDTQYF,TGTGCCAAGGTAGATGTAAGGGAGTCAACAGATACGCAGTATTTT
TRBV29-1,-,TRBD1,TRBJ1-2,CSVDPGQGRTNYGYTF,TGCAGCGTTGACCCGGGACAGGGAAGAACTAACTATGGCTACACCTTC
TRBV11-2,-,TRBD1,TRBJ2-7,CASSYTAGQAYEQYF,TGTGCCAGCAGCTATACTGCGGGACAGGCCTACGAGCAGTACTTC
TRBV19,-,TRBD1,TRBJ1-2,CASSLLTGGLPNYGYTF,TGTGCCAGTAGTCTCCTGACAGGGGGCCTTCCTAACTATGGCTACACCTTC
TRBV7-9,-,TRBD1,TRBJ1-4,CASSHRDRSNEKLFF,TGTGCCAGCAGCCACCGGGACAGGTCTAATGAAAAACTGTTTTTT
TRBV13,-,TRBD2,TRBJ2-5,CASSARLAGDPGETQYF,TGTGCCAGCAGCGCAAGACTAGCGGGGGATCCGGGGGAGACCCAGTACTTC
TRBV30,-,-,TRBJ1-2,CAWSFEGSYGYTF,TGTGCCTGGAGTTTCGAGGGTTCCTATGGCTACACCTTC
TRBV29-1,-,-,TRBJ2-7,CSVRGMDEQYF,TGCAGCGTTAGAGGTATGGACGAGCAGTACTTC
TRBV4-3,once,-,TRBJ2-7,CASSQGPSASYEQYF,TGCGCCAGCAGCCAAGGCCCCAGCGCCTCCTACGAGCAGTACTTC
TRBV29-1,-,TRBD2,TRBJ2-3,CSVEGKRGGSTDTQYF,TGCAGCGTTGAAGGGAAGCGGGGGGGAAGCACAGATACGCAGTATTTT
TRBV27,-,-,TRBJ1-1,CASSLWGGEAFF,TGTGCCAGCAGTTTATGGGGGGGTGAAGCTTTCTTT
TRBV28,-,TRBD2,TRBJ2-5,CASSPSGGALETQYF,TGTGCCAGCAGCCCTAGCGGGGGCGCATTGGAGACCCAGTACTTC
TRBV27,-,-,TRBJ1-3,CASSYGNTIYF,TGTGCCAGCAGTTATGGAAACACCATATATTTT
TRBV5-1,-,-,TRBJ1-2,CASSLGAGEGYGYTF,TGCGCCAGCAGCTTGGGGGCAGGGGAAGGCTATGGCTACACCTTC
TRBV7-9,-,-,TRBJ1-1,CASSLAVGMNTEAFF,TGTGCCAGCAGCTTAGCGGTAGGAATGAACACTGAAGCTTTCTTT
TRBV9,-,TRBD1,TRBJ1-4,CASSGQDRVSTNEKLFF,TGTGCCAGCAGCGGCCAGGACAGGGTTTCAACTAATGAAAAACTGTTTTTT
TRBV7-2,few,-,TRBJ1-1,CASSLMAGDGTEAFF,TGTGCCAGCAGCTTAATGGCCGGTGATGGCACTGAAGCTTTCTTT
TRBV5-5,-,-,TRBJ2-1,CASTPGVEGAWNEQFF,TGTGCCAGCACCCCCGGTGTGGAGGGAGCTTGGAATGAGCAGTTCTTC